The clone carrying this TCR beta chain was counted many times. Its antigen is still unknown. TCR beta CDR3 regions were amplified from RNA transcripts. The study used the HTBI primer set for a first-round RT-PCR of the TCR CDR3. TCRdb analysed the multiplex PCR reads with MiXCR anew, one entry per CDR3 protein. The data contain about 530,000 distinct CDR3 sequences, roughly 15% of them singletons. Exclusion followed for patients with uncontrolled infection, other autoimmune disease, pregnancy or lactation. V lost 5 bases and J 3 bases, leaving 21 bases between the germline ends. Germline values: CDR1 MNHNS, CDR2 SASEGT. There are 17 residues in the CDR3. The sample belongs to a study of T cells in Graves' hyperthyroidism and ophthalmopathy. Study-wide results and caveats: Most thyroid clonotypes expanded above 0.001 were also detected in blood.

The chain links TRBV6-1 to TRBJ2-3; tentative D call: TRBD2 (7 bases). The specimen was blood. The clonotype was recovered from a woman under 30 with Graves' ophthalmopathy. CDR3 sequence reads: CASSSGGGAGTTDTQYF. The CDR3 nucleotides read TGTGCCAGCAGTTCGGGCGGGGGCGCGGGAACAACAGATACGCAGTATTTT.